This TCR beta chain is drawn from a study of blood T cell repertoires in COVID-19. Study at large: Some COVID-19 samples were acute and others convalescent; all came from the United States, Italy and Spain. Nucleic acid was either cDNA or gDNA, and it came from T cells, B-cell-depleted T cells, or PBMCs.

Germline-derived CDR1 and CDR2 are MNHEY and SVGAGI. Trimming removed 10 bases at V and 2 bases at J, with 18 bases between. The CDR3 has 14 amino acids. Per the original data handling: Cell counts per sample came from amplifying reference gene primers. TCRdb's copy holds only in-frame clones and misses some; the assay was immunoSEQ multiplex PCR. The DNA was the basis for D and trimming; V, J and clone size are from that table. The repertoire holds 90,000 to 120,000 clones, roughly 90% seen once, with roughly 6% in the top ten. This chain links TRBV6-5 with TRBJ2-7; a possible D gene is TRBD2 (5 bases). The material sequenced was peripheral blood. The TCR was taken from a human donor in a cohort sampled during active COVID-19. CDR3 coding DNA: TGTGCCACCGCGGAAGCCAACGGGGCCTACGAGCAGTACTTC. Protein sequence: CATAEANGAYEQYF.